Each of the 18 T cell receptor beta chains below was sequenced from the same sample in a study of T cell repertoires in cytomegalovirus infection. TCRdb re-derived calls from the reads in MiXCR, one entry per CDR3 protein. The table has a few hundred thousand distinct CDR3 sequences, about 17% seen once. The sequenced sample consisted of CD8+ T cells from PBMCs. These receptors were taken from a human donor in good health (CMV status not recorded). Some clones in this sample may be carry-over from other donors' samples.

This clonotype was seen a handful of times. The chain couples TRBV5-1 to TRBJ1-6; no clear D. CDR1 SGHRS and CDR2 YFSETQ come from the germline V gene. This CDR3 spans 15 amino acids. Trimming pared 4 bases from V and 5 bases from J, leaving 13 bases between. CDR3 region: CASSLRAPDNSPLHF. In DNA form, the CDR3 reads TGCGCCAGCAGCCTTCGGGCACCGGATAATTCACCCCTCCACTTT.

This chain connects TRBV13 to TRBJ1-1; no definite D call. V was trimmed by 1 base and J by 6 bases, leaving 9 bases between them. The length of the CDR3 is 13 residues. In germline, CDR1 is PRHDT, CDR2 FYEKMQ (reference sequence). The CDR3 here is CASSLVLGAEAFF. The CDR3 region has the DNA TGTGCCAGCAGCTTAGTTTTGGGTGCTGAAGCTTTCTTT.

This clonotype was seen many times. CDR3 nucleotides: TGTGCCAGCAGGATGGACAGTACGACCACTGAAGCTTTCTTT. This gives the protein CASRMDSTTTEAFF. The V gene is TRBV6-5, the J gene TRBJ1-1; perhaps TRBD1 as D (6 bases). Germline loops: CDR1 MNHEY, CDR2 SVGAGI. The CDR3 consists of 14 residues. V lost 6 bases, J lost 4 bases, and 15 bases lay in between.

V and J are TRBV29-1 and TRBJ2-7; 8 bases agree with TRBD1. Germline V gene sequence: CDR1 SQVTM, CDR2 ANQGSEA. With V trimmed by 2 bases and J by 3 bases, 27 bases remained unmatched. The CDR3 has 21 residues. The DNA for the CDR3 is TGCAGCGTTGAATCTAGGAGCGTCGCAGGGGGCCGGCCTACGACTATCTACGAGCAGTACTTC. The encoded protein is CSVESRSVAGGRPTTIYEQYF.

There are many counts of this clonotype. The chain is built from TRBV7-2 and TRBJ1-2; D unclear. Trimming stripped 4 bases from V and 1 base from J, with 16 bases between. Germline V gives CDR1 SGHTA, CDR2 FQGNSA. The CDR3 runs to 16 residues. The CDR3 is CASSSAAHGFNYGYTF. The CDR3 DNA sequence: TGTGCCAGCAGCTCAGCGGCTCACGGATTTAACTATGGCTACACCTTC.

This clonotype showed up many times. The chain links TRBV7-8 to TRBJ2-3; 9 positions match TRBD2. Germline V gene data show CDR1 as SGHVS and CDR2 as FQNEAQ. The CDR3 length is 17 residues. The V gene end was trimmed by 7 bases and the J gene end by 3 bases; junction bases not matched to a gene: 14. This CDR3 reads CASILGRGTSLTDTQYF. As DNA, the CDR3 is TGTGCCAGCATCCTGGGTCGCGGGACTAGCTTAACAGATACGCAGTATTTT.

This clonotype was seen a handful of times. The chain combines TRBV6-6 with TRBJ2-2, with 9 bases that match TRBD1. In germline, CDR1 is MNHNY, CDR2 SVGAGI (reference sequence). After removal of 6 bases from V and 5 bases from J, the junction contained 16 bases not matched to a gene. There are 18 residues in the CDR3. For the CDR3, the DNA is TGTGCCAGCAGCGCCGGACAGGGGCCTCCTTTCCTGACCGGGGAGCTGTTTTTT. Its protein is CASSAGQGPPFLTGELFF.

This clonotype occurred many times. The chain couples TRBV7-2 to TRBJ1-2; 11 nucleotides match TRBD1. This CDR3 contains 17 residues. The V gene's germline CDR1 is SGHTA and CDR2 FQGNSA. The V gene end was trimmed by 2 bases and the J gene end by 0 bases; junction bases not matched to a gene: 5. The CDR3 nucleotides are TGTGCCAGCAGCTTATGGACAGGGGGCCGCGCTAACTATGGCTACACCTTC. Its translation: CASSLWTGGRANYGYTF.

The rearrangement links TRBV15 to TRBJ1-1; D unresolved. This CDR3 region has 15 residues. CDR1 and CDR2 (germline): LNHNV, YYDKDF (reference sequence). The germline V and J ends were trimmed by 0 bases and 1 base, with 9 bases remaining between them. CDR3 residues: CATSRDVVANTEAFF. The CDR3 DNA reads TGTGCCACCAGCAGAGATGTAGTAGCGAACACTGAAGCTTTCTTT.

This clonotype occurred many times. V and J are TRBV19 and TRBJ2-2, with unresolved D. V was cut by 5 bases and J by 0 bases, with 10 bases left in between. The CDR3 covers 15 residues. Germline V gene data show CDR1 as LNHDA and CDR2 as SQIVND (reference sequence). CDR3 sequence (DNA): TGTGCCAGTAGTGTACAGATTTCGAACACCGGGGAGCTGTTTTTT. Translation gives CASSVQISNTGELFF.

This clonotype came up a few times. The V call is TRBV7-9, the J call TRBJ2-1; 9 nucleotides agree with TRBD1. Germline trimming cut 3 bases from V and 8 bases from J; bases unmatched to any gene: 8. The CDR3 length is 15 residues. CDR1 and CDR2 (germline): SEHNR, FQNEAQ (reference sequence). The CDR3 sequence is CASSFGTGINDEQFF. CDR3 bases: TGTGCCAGCAGCTTCGGGACAGGGATTAACGATGAGCAGTTCTTC.

This clonotype was seen many times. The rearrangement links TRBV7-6 to TRBJ2-1, with 7 positions matching TRBD1. J gave up 5 bases and V 5 bases, and 27 bases lay outside the gene matches. Germline V gives CDR1 SGHVS, CDR2 FNYEAQ. CDR3 length equals 21 residues. CDR3 amino acids: CASSPKPPTTGPTIVHNEQFF. Here the CDR3 DNA reads TGTGCCAGCAGCCCGAAACCGCCGACGACAGGGCCAACCATCGTTCACAATGAGCAGTTCTTC.

This clonotype has just a few counts. This chain connects TRBV7-9 to TRBJ2-1, with D possibly TRBD2 on 6 matching bases. Germline V lookup: CDR1 SEHNR, CDR2 FQNEAQ (reference sequence). This CDR3 has 14 amino acids. Trimming left V 5 bases short and J 6 bases short, with 14 bases between. The CDR3 DNA reads as TGTGCCAGCAGCCCGGCGGAGGGGCCCAATGAGCAGTTCTTC. Its protein product is CASSPAEGPNEQFF.

J is TRBJ1-2 and V is TRBV7-9; D gene ambiguous. CDR1 and CDR2 (germline): SEHNR, FQNEAQ (reference sequence). The CDR3 covers 12 residues. Trimming removed 7 bases from V and 3 bases from J, with 9 bases in between. The CDR3 DNA sequence: TGTGCCAGCACCTACACCCACTATGGCTACACCTTC. Residues: CASTYTHYGYTF. Full variable domain (remainder filled in from reference TRBV7-9 and TRBJ1-2): DTGVSQNPRHKITKRGQNVTFRCDPISEHNRLYWYRQTLGQGPEFLTYFQNEAQLEKSRLLSDRFSAERPKGSFSTLEIQRTEQGDSAMYLCASTYTHYGYTFGSGTRLTVV.

This clonotype was picked up a small number of times. V usage is TRBV25-1 and J usage is TRBJ1-3; D uncertain. Trimming stripped 1 base from V and 0 bases from J, with 10 bases between. The CDR3 is made up of 16 amino acids. The V gene's germline CDR1 is MGHDK and CDR2 SYGVNS. CDR3 in amino acids: CASSEFDVTSGNTIYF. In DNA form, the CDR3 reads TGTGCCAGCAGTGAATTTGACGTTACCTCTGGAAACACCATATATTTT.

This clonotype was recorded a few times. V and J are TRBV12-3 or TRBV12-4 and TRBJ2-5, with TRBD1 identical over 9 bases. The CDR3 has 19 residues. Losses at the gene ends were 10 bases for V and 2 bases for J; bases not matched to a gene: 23. CDR3 DNA: TGTGCCAACATACCGGCGCCGACAGGGGGACTGCCCACACAAGAGACCCAGTACTTC. This translates into CANIPAPTGGLPTQETQYF.

The sample holds many counts of this clonotype. The genes are TRBV4-1 and TRBJ2-5; 9 nucleotides match TRBD2. Germline V CDR1 and CDR2: MGHRA, YSYEKL. Losses at the gene ends were 3 bases for V and 1 base for J; bases not matched to a gene: 15. The CDR3 runs to 19 residues. In nucleotides, the CDR3 is TGCGCCAGCAGCCATCGAAAGATGGGACTAGCCATTCTCCAAGAGACCCAGTACTTC. Protein: CASSHRKMGLAILQETQYF.

In its sample, this clonotype was seen many times. The chain employs TRBV7-8 and TRBJ1-6; 7 positions agree with TRBD1. V lost 4 bases and J lost 14; bases outside the gene matches: 14. CDR3 length: 15 amino acids. Germline V gene data show CDR1 as SGHVS and CDR2 as FQNEAQ. The CDR3 region is CASSSGTAELRALHF. The CDR3 nucleotides are TGTGCCAGCAGCTCTGGGACAGCCGAACTCCGGGCCCTCCACTTT.